The T cell receptor beta chain described here comes from a study of blood T cells in healthy people across ages. The CDR3 runs to 16 residues. The V end was cut by 3 bases, the J end by 7 bases, with 19 bases between. Germline V lookup: CDR1 SGHTA, CDR2 FQGNSA. Findings of the study overall: A strong correlation between TCR beta diversity and naive T cell percentage was seen. Considered underestimates were the diversity estimates obtained from one million T cells.

Ten or more counts support this clonotype. As yet, its antigen is unknown. Next came a second PCR, run for about 6 to 12 cycles, which used a sample-barcoded 5' primer along with a J-beta primer mix. A template-switch adaptor that had 12 random nucleotides put a tag on each cDNA molecule. Every sample gave at least 3 million paired-end reads containing CDR3. TCRdb fed the 5' RACE reads into MiXCR, producing one record per CDR3 protein. Seen here are approximately 810,000 distinct CDR3 sequences, 29% observed once, and the top ten hold around 16%. The genes are TRBV7-2 and TRBJ2-1; tentative D call: TRBD2 (5 bases). The sequenced sample was blood. This receptor was taken from a woman older than 75 in good health. CDR3 nucleotides: TGTGCCAGCAGCTTTTACCGGGGTCAAATCGAAAATGAGCAGTTCTTC. It translates to CASSFYRGQIENEQFF.